Included here is one TCR beta chain sequence, with context. Measured with immunoSEQ multiplex PCR; TCRdb has only the in-frame clones, and not every one. The table has 55,000 or so clones, approximately 85% seen once. The data derive from a study of blood T cell repertoires in COVID-19. Study information: Samples representing acute and convalescent COVID-19 were sourced from the United States, Italy and Spain.

The CDR3 loop spans 14 amino acids. CDR1 and CDR2 from the germline V gene are MNHEY and SMNVEV (reference sequence). The V gene end was trimmed by 3 bases and the J gene end by 11 bases; junction bases not matched to a gene: 10. The TCR originated in a human donor in a cohort sampled during active COVID-19. The sequenced sample consisted of peripheral blood. The chain uses TRBV27 and TRBJ1-1; 9 nucleotides line up with TRBD1. The CDR3 coding sequence is TGTGCCAGCAGTTTGTCCGGGACAGGGTGGACGGCTTTCTTT. Its protein is CASSLSGTGWTAFF.